Below, one T cell receptor beta chain is given with its context. The data derive from a study of control samples from healthy donors and cancer patients. The germline V gene encodes CDR1 KGHDR and CDR2 SFDVKD. The CDR3 loop spans 15 amino acids. J was trimmed by 4 bases and V by 3 bases; bases with no gene match: 5. Profiled with immunoSEQ multiplex PCR; TCRdb holds only in-frame clones, not every one. The sample contains 35,000 to 50,000 clones, roughly 94% of which appear only once. This chain links TRBV24-1 with TRBJ2-7; 10 bases are shared with TRBD2. The sample was blood. The sequence was obtained from a man between 60 and 75 years old in good health. The CDR3 DNA is TGTGCCACCAGTGATCCTAGTAGCGGGAGGTACGAGCAGTACTTC. This sequence encodes CATSDPSSGRYEQYF.